The T cell receptor (beta chain) under discussion was sequenced for a study of lymphopenia after photon versus proton radiotherapy (dated by TCRdb to the late 2010s). With regard to the full study: The study compared the immunological effects of photon versus proton radiation therapy in patients with gastrointestinal tumors who developed high-grade lymphopenia. The roughly 21 patients in the cohort had gastrointestinal tumors, were treated with either photon or proton therapy, and subsequently developed lymphopenia. The study aimed to characterize how the two radiation modalities differ in their impact on the immune system. General study outcomes and caveats: Once the lymphocyte count had reached its nadir, the repertoires of photon-treated patients showed oligoclonal expansion, particularly of CD8+ Temra cells, and this expansion drove the decline in diversity. Across the cohort, an inverse correlation was found between a larger post-nadir drop in TCR diversity and overall survival time among patients who died. During treatment, patients who received proton therapy stayed relatively stable, whereas patients who received photon therapy lost naive T cells and TCR diversity and gained effector/memory populations. The survival association was examined only in patients who died, and the authors described better survival with proton therapy as a possibility, not as a demonstrated result.

In regard to this clone: Its specific antigen is unknown. No base-level quality is on record; no much larger clone is a single base apart.

The library was built by means of the immunoSEQ multiplex PCR assay. Alongside multiparametric flow cytometry, deep sequencing of rearranged TCR beta loci was used to profile the T cell repertoires. The immuneACCESS repertoire file appears here via TCRdb, limited to in-frame rearrangements. These files lack a portion of the clones; in checked studies, under half of the deficit traces to unresolved V genes, and the cause of the others is not known. The table for this sample lists 150,000 to 200,000 clones; about 85% of them were counted only once. Jointly, the top ten make up approximately 4.8% of the sample. The specimen comprised peripheral blood, sampled from a patient treated with photon-based radiotherapy. This TCR came from a man aged 50 to 60 with gastric cancer.

DNA sequence: TGCGCCAGCAGAGGGTTCTCTGGGGCCAACGTCCTGACTTTC. Its amino acids are CASRGFSGANVLTF. The chain was built from TRBV10-2 and TRBJ2-6; there is no confident call for the D gene. From the cysteine up to the phenylalanine, the CDR3 has a length of 14 residues. Kept here is only the CDR3 DNA, which spans 42 bases and is read in frame from base 1. V was cut back by 6 bases and J by 0 bases, leaving a gap of 6 bases between them. CDR1 and CDR2, per the germline V gene, are WSHSY and SAAADI.